Below are 8 T cell receptor beta chains sequenced from a single sample in a study of cytomegalovirus exposure and HLA in healthy donors. PCR employed 60 Vbeta and 13 Jbeta primers. The repertoire was sequenced with immunoSEQ multiplex PCR; TCRdb's copy has only in-frame clones and lacks some. The table lists 95,000 to 150,000 clones, about 84% of them singletons, with 3% to 4.5% in the top ten. Input material: PBMCs. The receptors were sampled from a middle-aged man in good health and CMV-seronegative.

The chain carries TRBV5-1 and TRBJ1-2; 7 bases are shared with TRBD1. With 4 bases clipped from V and 4 bases from J, the junction kept 19 bases outside the gene matches. Per germline, CDR1 SGHRS and CDR2 YFSETQ. CDR3 length: 18 residues. Here the CDR3 reads CASSLRPPRDSAIYGYTF. The DNA for the CDR3 is TGCGCCAGCAGCCTGCGACCACCTCGGGACAGTGCAATCTATGGCTACACCTTC.

The V and J genes are TRBV6-5 and TRBJ1-6; 7 nucleotides match TRBD1. CDR3 length: 16 amino acids. The V and J ends lost 0 bases and 7 bases, in that order; junction bases with no gene match: 6. The germline V gene encodes CDR1 MNHEY and CDR2 SVGAGI. The CDR3 region is CASSYSKGGVNSPLHF. The CDR3 nucleotides are TGTGCCAGCAGTTACTCGAAAGGGGGCGTAAATTCACCCCTCCACTTT.

Comments on this clone: A junction boundary mismatches the germline segment, possibly from a read error. This sample also contains other DNA sequences that code for the same CDR3. The V gene is TRBV18, the J gene TRBJ1-1; weak D call: TRBD1 (6 bases). The CDR3 has 12 residues. Germline V gives CDR1 KGHSH, CDR2 LQKENI. The CDR3 DNA follows: TGTGCCAGCTCACGGACAGTAGATGAAGCCTTCTTT. Translated, it gives CASSRTVDEAFF. The entire variable domain, with the rest obtained from reference TRBV18 and TRBJ1-1, is as follows: NAGVMQNPRHLVRRRGQEARLRCSPMKGHSHVYWYRQLPEEGLKFMVYLQKENIIDESGMPKERFSAEFPKEGPSILRIQQVVRGDSAAYFCASSRTVDEAFFGQGTRLTVV.

This clone was seen a handful of times. The genes are TRBV5-6 and TRBJ2-5; 7 positions match TRBD1. This CDR3 contains 14 residues. Germline CDR1 reads SGHDT; CDR2 reads YYEEEE. V lost 1 base to trimming and J lost 4 bases; unmatched junction nucleotides: 4. The CDR3 here is CASSLRQGGETQYF. CDR3 coding DNA: TGTGCCAGCAGCTTGCGACAGGGTGGAGAGACCCAGTACTTC.

This clone was detected only a few times. CDR3 sequence (DNA): TGTGCCATCAGGGACAGCACACCGGGACAGGGGGCGACTGGGGCCAACGTCCTGACTTTC. Its translation is CAIRDSTPGQGATGANVLTF. This chain joins TRBV10-3 and TRBJ2-6; TRBD1 agrees at 12 bases. The V and J ends lost 6 bases and 2 bases, in that order; junction bases with no gene match: 14. This CDR3 region has 20 residues. CDR1 is ENHRY, CDR2 SYGVKD, per germline.

The chain couples TRBV19 to TRBJ1-1; D is undetermined. Germline V gene sequence: CDR1 LNHDA, CDR2 SQIVND (reference sequence). This CDR3 has 15 amino acids. V was shortened by 0 bases and J by 4 bases, with 12 bases between the two germline ends. In nucleotides, the CDR3 is TGTGCCAGTAGTATAGATTGGGCAGCCACCACTGAAGCTTTCTTT. It translates to CASSIDWAATTEAFF.

This clone has a single count. The V and J genes are TRBV5-6 and TRBJ2-7, with D maybe TRBD1 (6 bases). The CDR3 covers 14 residues. V lost 2 bases to trimming and J lost 0 bases, with 9 bases between them. In germline, CDR1 is SGHDT, CDR2 YYEEEE. The CDR3: CASSFGRGSYEQYF. In nucleotides, the CDR3 is TGTGCCAGCAGCTTCGGCAGGGGCTCCTACGAGCAGTACTTC.

The chain is built from TRBV2 and TRBJ1-6; D call uncertain. Trimming removed 6 bases at V and 9 bases at J, with 9 bases between. This CDR3 is built from 12 residues. Looked up from germline, CDR1 is SNHLY and CDR2 is FYNNEI. DNA for the CDR3: TGTGCCAGCAGACAAATCGCTTCACCCCTCCACTTT. Amino acid sequence: CASRQIASPLHF.